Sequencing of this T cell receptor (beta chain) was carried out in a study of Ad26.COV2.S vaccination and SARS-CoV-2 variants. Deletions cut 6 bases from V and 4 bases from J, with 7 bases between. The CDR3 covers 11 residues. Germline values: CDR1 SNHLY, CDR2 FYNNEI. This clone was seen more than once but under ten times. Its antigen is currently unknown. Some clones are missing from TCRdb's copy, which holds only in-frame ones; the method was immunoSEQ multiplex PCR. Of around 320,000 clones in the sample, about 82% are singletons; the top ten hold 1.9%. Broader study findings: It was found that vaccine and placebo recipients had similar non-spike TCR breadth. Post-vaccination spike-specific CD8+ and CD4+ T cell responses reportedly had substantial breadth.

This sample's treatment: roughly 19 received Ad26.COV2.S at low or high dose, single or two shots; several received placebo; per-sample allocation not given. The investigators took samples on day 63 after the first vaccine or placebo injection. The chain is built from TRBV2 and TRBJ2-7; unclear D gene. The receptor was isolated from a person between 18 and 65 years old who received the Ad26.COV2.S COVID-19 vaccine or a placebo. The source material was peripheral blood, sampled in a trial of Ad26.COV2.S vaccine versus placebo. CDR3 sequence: CASRAEYEQYF. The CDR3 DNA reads TGTGCCAGCAGGGCTGAATACGAGCAGTACTTC.